The 30 T cell receptor beta chains in this list originate from one sample, sequenced in a study of T cell clonality in common variable immunodeficiency. Sequenced by immunoSEQ multiplex PCR; TCRdb stores in-frame clones only, minus some. The record shows some 21,000 clones for this sample, with no singletons present. The antigens these receptors bind are not known. Study findings and constraints: Common variable immunodeficiency TCR beta sequences reportedly had fewer deletions and N-nucleotide insertions.

The source material was peripheral blood mononuclear cells. All receptors come from a human donor with common variable immunodeficiency.

This clone was observed a handful of times. The read gets to within 3 residues of the CDR3 end, and the germline J gene fills in the rest. V is TRBV6-2 or TRBV6-3 and J is TRBJ2-7; 9 nucleotides align to TRBD1. The CDR3 runs to 15 residues. V was pared by 6 bases and J by 0 bases, with 6 bases of the junction left unmatched. Germline V gene lookup returns CDR1 MNHEY and CDR2 SVGEGT. This CDR3 is CASRLTGGSSYEQYF. The CDR3 DNA, read in part, is TGTGCCAGCAGACTGACAGGGGGAAGCTCCTACGAG.

To note about this clone: With the read ending 3 residues before the CDR3 end, the germline J gene is used to fill in that end. The V call is TRBV7-2, the J call TRBJ1-4; weak D call: TRBD1 (5 bases). The CDR3 contains 14 residues. The V end lost 4 bases, the J end lost 10 bases, and 16 bases lay between the germline ends. Per germline, CDR1 SGHTA and CDR2 FQGNSA. The CDR3 protein is CASSSPREGAKLFF. The sequenced CDR3 bases are TGTGCCAGCAGCTCTCCGAGGGAAGGGGCAAAA. Full variable domain (outside the CDR3, taken from reference TRBV7-2 and TRBJ1-4): GAGVSQSPSNKVTEKGKDVELRCDPISGHTALYWYRQSLGQGLEFLIYFQGNSAPDKSGLPSDRFSAERTGGSVSTLTIQRTQQEDSAVYLCASSSPREGAKLFFGSGTQLSVL.

This clone was counted only a few times. The CDR3 is CASSSGLLGLNSNQPQHF. CDR3 DNA (partial): TGTGCCAGCTCATCCGGCCTTTTAGGGTTAAATAGCAATCAGCCC. V usage is TRBV18 and J usage is TRBJ1-5; no firm D call. With the read ending 3 residues before the CDR3 end, the germline J gene is used to fill in that end. This CDR3 is built from 18 residues. V was pared by 5 bases and J by 0 bases, with 20 bases between. CDR1 and CDR2 (germline): KGHSH, LQKENI.

In its sample, this clone was seen a few times. The sequence runs out 3 residues before the end of the CDR3; the remainder is reconstructed from the germline J gene. V is TRBV2 and J is TRBJ2-3; tentatively, D is TRBD2 (6 bases). In germline, CDR1 is SNHLY, CDR2 FYNNEI. CDR3 length equals 15 residues. V lost 4 bases, J lost 4 bases, and 15 bases lay in between. The CDR3 here is CASSAGFRRADTQYF. CDR3 bases read: TGTGCCAGCAGTGCAGGGTTTAGGAGGGCAGATACG.

This clone was detected only a few times. The sequence runs out 3 residues before the end of the CDR3; the remainder is reconstructed from the germline J gene. The rearrangement joins TRBV7-9 to TRBJ1-5, with D perhaps TRBD1 (5 bases). V was clipped by 5 bases and J by 0 bases, with 11 bases between them. Germline V lookup: CDR1 SEHNR, CDR2 FQNEAQ (reference sequence). This CDR3 is built from 15 residues. CDR3 sequence reads: CASSLTETSNQPQHF. The CDR3 bases that were read are TGTGCCAGCAGCCTGACAGAGACTAGCAATCAGCCC.

This clone was observed a few times. The DNA ends 3 residues before the CDR3 does, and the rest of the CDR3 is filled in from the germline J gene. The rearrangement links TRBV7-9 to TRBJ2-1; 13 bases line up with TRBD2. The CDR3 contains 15 residues. With V trimmed by 5 bases and J by 6 bases, 4 bases remained unmatched. CDR1 SEHNR and CDR2 FQNEAQ come from the germline V gene (reference sequence). The CDR3 loop is CASSPRTSGSNEQFF. The CDR3 DNA, read in part, is TGTGCCAGCAGCCCACGGACTAGCGGGAGCAATGAG.

As for this clone: The read terminates 3 residues before the CDR3 end, so the remaining end is supplied by the germline J gene. The rearrangement links TRBV6-2 or TRBV6-3 to TRBJ1-1, with D uncertain. CDR3 length: 14 residues. V lost 5 bases, J lost 1 base, and 11 bases lay in between. Per the germline V gene, CDR1 is MNHEY and CDR2 is SVGEGT. Partial CDR3 DNA: TGTGCCAGCAGTCTACTAAAGGCGAACACTGAA. Protein sequence: CASSLLKANTE. The full CDR3 is CASSLLKANTEAFF.

A word on this clone: The read halts 3 residues ahead of the CDR3 end, with the missing end drawn from the germline J gene. The chain employs TRBV30 and TRBJ1-5; possibly TRBD1 for D (5 bases). Trimming cost V 0 bases and J 3 bases, with 18 bases left between them. The CDR3 is made up of 17 amino acids. Looked up from germline, CDR1 is GTSNPN and CDR2 is SVGIG (reference sequence). CDR3 bases read: TGTGCCTGGAGTGTAAAGAGGCAGGGCCTAAACAATCAGCCC. Translating gives CAWSVKRQGLNNQP. The whole CDR3 protein is CAWSVKRQGLNNQPQHF.

This clone was seen only a few times. The CDR3 extends 3 residues past the end of the read, so its final part is completed from the germline J gene. The chain is built from TRBV19 and TRBJ1-5, with D perhaps TRBD1 (6 bases). The CDR3 loop spans 13 amino acids. The V end was cut by 6 bases, the J end by 4 bases, with 10 bases between. CDR1 LNHDA and CDR2 SQIVND come from the germline V gene (reference sequence). Incomplete CDR3 DNA: TGTGCCAGTAGAAAACAGGGTAATCAGCCC. Its protein product is CASRKQGNQP. The entire CDR3 protein reads CASRKQGNQPQHF.

CDR3 loop: CSARSLWGTSGRIFLTDTQYF. Partial CDR3 DNA: TGCAGTGCTAGAAGCCTTTGGGGGACTAGCGGGAGGATCTTCCTAACGGATACG. The V call is TRBV20-1, the J call TRBJ2-3, with 15 bases aligning to TRBD2. From the germline J gene comes the end of the CDR3, since the read stops 3 residues before it. With V trimmed by 2 bases and J by 6 bases, 21 bases remained unmatched. CDR1 is DFQATT and CDR2 is SNEGSKA in the germline V gene (reference sequence). The CDR3 runs to 21 residues.

This clone occurred many times. The read terminates 3 residues before the CDR3 end, so the remaining end is supplied by the germline J gene. This chain joins TRBV20-1 and TRBJ2-2, with 13 bases identical to TRBD2. The CDR3 totals 16 residues. Trimming cost V 1 base and J 3 bases; bases outside gene matches: 2. The germline V gene encodes CDR1 DFQATT and CDR2 SNEGSKA (reference sequence). This chain's CDR3 is CSARGLAGGDTGELFF. The sequenced CDR3 bases are TGCAGTGCTAGAGGACTAGCGGGAGGTGACACCGGGGAG.

Of note for this clone: The read finishes 3 residues shy of the CDR3 end, and the germline J gene is used to complete it. The gene calls are TRBV19 and TRBJ2-3; D is tentatively TRBD1 or TRBD2 (7 bases each). CDR1 is LNHDA, CDR2 SQIVND, per germline (reference sequence). The CDR3 is 15 residues long. Trimming took off 9 bases at V and 8 bases at J, with 24 bases between the two ends. CDR3 sequence: CASRPGGQARGTQYF. The CDR3 DNA, read in part, is TGTGCCAGCAGACCGGGAGGACAGGCAAGAGGTACG.

In its sample, this clone was seen many times. With the read ending 3 residues before the CDR3 end, the germline J gene is used to fill in that end. V is TRBV20-1 and J is TRBJ1-6; TRBD1 might be the D (5 bases). Germline V gene lookup returns CDR1 DFQATT and CDR2 SNEGSKA (reference sequence). The ends were cut back, 3 bases at V and 10 bases at J, with 22 bases in the middle. The CDR3 has 16 residues. The CDR3 loop reads CSARPSNRYIESPLHF. The CDR3 bases that were read are TGCAGTGCTAGGCCGTCGAACAGGTACATCGAATCACCC.

This clone was observed a handful of times. The observed sequence ends 3 residues before the CDR3 terminus, with the missing tail filled in from the germline J gene. The genes are TRBV2 and TRBJ1-1; 11 positions match TRBD1. Germline-derived CDR1 and CDR2 are SNHLY and FYNNEI. The V segment lost 6 bases and the J segment 3 bases; nucleotides outside the gene matches: 12. The CDR3 runs 17 residues. Incomplete CDR3 DNA: TGTGCCAGCAGCGCACCCCAGGACAGGGGGCTTGACACTGAA. Translation gives CASSAPQDRGLDTE. The whole CDR3 sequence is CASSAPQDRGLDTEAFF.

This clone was counted a few times. The read ends 3 residues before the CDR3 terminus; that terminus is restored from the germline J gene. The gene calls are TRBV20-1 and TRBJ1-6, with TRBD1 as a possible D gene (6 bases). Trimming pared 4 bases from V and 10 bases from J, leaving 11 bases between. This CDR3 has 12 residues. CDR1 and CDR2 from the germline V gene are DFQATT and SNEGSKA (reference sequence). The CDR3 sequence is CSAKTGQSPLHF. The sequenced CDR3 bases are TGCAGTGCTAAGACAGGCCAATCACCC.

CDR3 DNA (partial): TGTGCCAGCAGCTTCTCGATCGGACTAGACTACGAG. Encoded protein: CASSFSIGLDYE. The whole CDR3 sequence reads CASSFSIGLDYEQYF. The V and J genes are TRBV7-6 and TRBJ2-7; 7 bases line up with TRBD2. The observed sequence ends 3 residues before the CDR3 terminus, with the missing tail filled in from the germline J gene. The V segment lost 3 bases and the J segment 3 bases; nucleotides outside the gene matches: 8. CDR3 length: 15 amino acids. Germline CDR1 reads SGHVS; CDR2 reads FNYEAQ.

This clone has at least ten counts. The CDR3 extends 3 residues past the end of the read, so its final part is completed from the germline J gene. The chain employs TRBV20-1 and TRBJ2-1; D is possibly TRBD1 (6 bases). This CDR3 comprises 17 residues. From germline, CDR1 is DFQATT and CDR2 SNEGSKA (reference sequence). The V end was cut by 2 bases, the J end by 2 bases, with 19 bases between. Incomplete CDR3 DNA: TGCAGTGCTAGACCCCTTTCCGACAGGAAAACCTACAATGAG. This encodes CSARPLSDRKTYNE. The whole CDR3 region reads CSARPLSDRKTYNEQFF.

A note on this clone: The read ends 3 residues before the CDR3 terminus; that terminus is restored from the germline J gene. This chain uses TRBV2 with TRBJ2-7, with D perhaps TRBD1 (5 bases). Germline V gene lookup returns CDR1 SNHLY and CDR2 FYNNEI. CDR3 length equals 14 residues. With 7 bases removed from V and 3 bases from J, the gap between germline ends came to 16 bases. CDR3 DNA, as far as it was read: TGTGCCAGCAAAATTCAGGACACCTACTACGAG. Translated, it gives CASKIQDTYYE. The whole CDR3 sequence is CASKIQDTYYEQYF.

This clone was detected only a few times. The missing CDR3 end, 3 residues past where the read stops, is filled in from the germline J gene. The chain joins TRBV7-8 to TRBJ2-7; D is ambiguous. The V end was cut by 5 bases, the J end by 5 bases, with 16 bases between. Germline V gene data show CDR1 as SGHVS and CDR2 as FQNEAQ. CDR3 length: 14 residues. This CDR3 reads CASSPPRLSHEQYF. The CDR3 DNA, read in part, is TGTGCCAGCAGCCCACCCCGGTTGAGCCACGAG. Filled out from reference TRBV7-8 and TRBJ2-7, the complete variable domain reads GAGVSQSPRYKVAKRGQDVALRCDPISGHVSLFWYQQALGQGPEFLTYFQNEAQLDKSGLPSDRFFAERPEGSVSTLKIQRTQQEDSAVYLCASSPPRLSHEQYFGPGTRLTVT.

This clone was observed at least ten times. Coverage ceases 3 residues before the CDR3 finishes, and the germline J gene fills in the end. V usage is TRBV5-1 and J usage is TRBJ2-2, with D perhaps matching TRBD2 (6 bases). Germline CDR1 is SGHRS and CDR2 is YFSETQ. This CDR3 region has 14 residues. Trimming took off 5 bases at V and 3 bases at J, with 11 bases between the two ends. The part of the CDR3 DNA that was read is TGCGCCAGCAGAAGGACTACCGACACCGGGGAG. It yields the protein CASRRTTDTGE. The complete CDR3 protein is CASRRTTDTGELFF.

This clone was seen more than once but under ten times. The read finishes 3 residues shy of the CDR3 end, and the germline J gene is used to complete it. The sample holds other DNA sequences that translate to the same CDR3. The chain recombines TRBV7-2 with TRBJ2-7; maybe TRBD1 (6 bases). V gave up 1 base and J gave up 1 base, with 8 bases separating them. Germline loops: CDR1 SGHTA, CDR2 FQGNSA. The CDR3 runs to 14 residues. The part of the CDR3 DNA that was read is TGTGCCAGCAGCTTAGACAGGGTTTCCTACGAG. This codes for CASSLDRVSYE. In full, the CDR3 reads CASSLDRVSYEQYF.

Notes on this clone: The read comes to an end 3 residues before the CDR3 does, leaving the germline J gene to fill in the end. The genes are TRBV19 and TRBJ1-5, with D unresolved. Trimming cost V 4 bases and J 1 base, with 11 bases left between them. Germline V CDR1 and CDR2: LNHDA, SQIVND (reference sequence). The length of the CDR3 is 15 residues. CDR3 bases read: TGTGCCAGTAGTACCCTCGAAGGGAGCAATCAGCCC. It specifies CASSTLEGSNQP. The complete CDR3 sequence is CASSTLEGSNQPQHF.

Of note for this clone: The read terminates 3 residues ahead of where the CDR3 ends, so the germline J gene completes it. The chain has TRBV7-2 and TRBJ2-6; D not resolved. CDR1 and CDR2 (germline): SGHTA, FQGNSA. The length of the CDR3 is 15 residues. Trimming removed 5 bases from V and 1 base from J, with 9 bases in between. The CDR3 bases that were read are TGTGCCAGCAGCCCTCTAGTATCTGGGGCCAACGTC. As protein: CASSPLVSGANV. The entire CDR3 protein is CASSPLVSGANVLTF.

The table lists this clone with a few counts. The read halts 3 residues ahead of the CDR3 end, with the missing end drawn from the germline J gene. The chain joins TRBV2 to TRBJ2-3, with unresolved D. With 7 bases removed from V and 0 bases from J, the gap between germline ends came to 14 bases. Germline CDR1 is SNHLY and CDR2 is FYNNEI. This CDR3 region has 15 residues. The CDR3 DNA, read in part, is TGTGCCAGCATGTTCAGTCCTGGTAGCACAGATACG. It codes for CASMFSPGSTDT. The entire CDR3 sequence reads CASMFSPGSTDTQYF.

A word on this clone: The CDR3 end is not reached by the read, which stops 3 residues before it; the germline J gene fills it in. The V call is TRBV18, the J call TRBJ2-1; a weak D match, TRBD1 (6 bases). This CDR3 spans 13 amino acids. Trimming removed 3 bases at V and 7 bases at J, with 10 bases between. Germline CDR1 reads KGHSH; CDR2 reads LQKENI. The CDR3 protein is CASSPDSVNEQFF. The sequenced part of the CDR3 DNA is TGTGCCAGCTCACCGGACAGTGTGAATGAG.

This clone was seen only a few times. The CDR3 is cut off 3 residues early in the read; its end comes from the germline J gene. The V and J genes are TRBV19 and TRBJ2-7, with 7 bases that match TRBD1. Germline V gives CDR1 LNHDA, CDR2 SQIVND (reference sequence). Trimming at V came to 8 bases and at J to 3 bases, leaving 7 bases not matched to a gene. This CDR3 has 13 amino acids. The CDR3: CASSIRDSYEQYF. The CDR3 DNA, read in part, is TGTGCCAGTTCTATCCGGGACAGCTACGAG. The full variable domain, rest sourced from reference TRBV19 and TRBJ2-7, is DGGITQSPKYLFRKEGQNVTLSCEQNLNHDAMYWYRQDPGQGLRLIYYSQIVNDFQKGDIAEGYSVSREKKESFPLTVTSAQKNPTAFYLCASSIRDSYEQYFGPGTRLTVT.

A word on this clone: The CDR3 end falls 3 residues outside the read, so it is completed with the germline J gene. The J gene is TRBJ2-2, the V gene TRBV19; the match to TRBD1 covers 11 bases. The CDR3 contains 16 residues. CDR1 LNHDA and CDR2 SQIVND come from the germline V gene (reference sequence). The J segment lost 7 bases and the V segment lost 3 bases, leaving 7 bases of the junction unmatched. CDR3 residues: CASSMAGTGGVGELFF. CDR3 DNA, as far as it was read: TGTGCCAGTAGTATGGCAGGGACAGGGGGTGTCGGGGAG.

With regard to this clone: The sequenced fragment ends 3 residues before the CDR3 boundary, so the rest is inferred from the germline J gene. V gene TRBV7-3 combines with J gene TRBJ1-2; the D is unclear. The CDR3 runs to 14 residues. V was trimmed by 7 bases and J by 3 bases, leaving 15 bases between them. CDR1 SGHTA and CDR2 FQGTGA come from the germline V gene. This CDR3 reads CASKEQISYYGYTF. CDR3 DNA, as far as it was read: TGTGCCAGCAAGGAACAGATTTCTTACTATGGC. The variable domain in full, with the rest retrieved from reference TRBV7-3 and TRBJ1-2, is GAGVSQTPSNKVTEKGKYVELRCDPISGHTALYWYRQSLGQGPEFLIYFQGTGAADDSGLPNDRFFAVRPEGSVSTLKIQRTERGDSAVYLCASKEQISYYGYTFGSGTRLTVV.

This clone showed up just a few times. With the read ending 3 residues before the CDR3 end, the germline J gene is used to fill in that end. The V gene is TRBV7-2, the J gene TRBJ1-1; TRBD1 matches at 8 bases. The CDR3 is 12 residues long. In germline, CDR1 is SGHTA, CDR2 FQGNSA. The CDR3 reads CASSTYTGGAFF. CDR3 bases read: TGTGCCAGCAGCACATACACAGGGGGT.

This clone was detected only a few times. The CDR3 end is not reached by the read, which stops 3 residues before it; the germline J gene fills it in. The rearrangement links TRBV20-1 to TRBJ2-7; TRBD2 agrees at 9 bases. The CDR3 is 15 residues long. Losses at the gene ends were 2 bases for V and 6 bases for J; bases not matched to a gene: 11. Germline lookup yields CDR1 DFQATT and CDR2 SNEGSKA (reference sequence). The CDR3 protein is CSARSGGRQGREQYF. Incomplete CDR3 DNA: TGCAGTGCTAGAAGCGGGGGGCGGCAGGGCCGCGAG.